The sequence of this T cell receptor (beta chain) was determined in a study of T cell responses to AZD1222 COVID-19 vaccine. On this clone: Its antigen is not identified.

Study findings and constraints: Donors were largely white British and mainly female; clonal diversity was possibly underestimated. Reportedly, nearly half of unique spike TCRs recognized epitopes outside B.1.351/B.1.1.7 mutations. Without day 14 samples, only post-peak T cell repertoires were studied.

CDR1 is SGDLS, CDR2 YYNGEE, per germline. The germline V and J ends were trimmed by 0 bases and 0 bases, with 10 bases remaining between them. The CDR3 sequence is 15 residues long. Sequenced by immunoSEQ multiplex PCR; TCRdb stores in-frame clones only, minus some. The sample contains about 76,000 clones, roughly 88% of which appear only once. This receptor was identified in an adult in good health. Sequencing used peripheral blood, obtained on day 0 of MenACWY control vaccination. The chain links TRBV9 to TRBJ2-7; perhaps D is TRBD1 or TRBD2 (5 bases each). In nucleotides, the CDR3 is TGTGCCAGCAGCGTAGCTCCAGGGAGCTCCTACGAGCAGTACTTC. This translates into CASSVAPGSSYEQYF.